These T cell receptor beta chains were read from a single sample in a study of T cell responses to AZD1222 COVID-19 vaccine. Method: immunoSEQ multiplex PCR; TCRdb's copy keeps in-frame clones and lacks some. This sample has approximately 94,000 clones, with approximately 89% found just once. The source was peripheral blood, collected on day 0 of MenACWY control vaccination. Receptors were obtained from an adult in good health. CDR3s include the opening cysteine and the closing phenylalanine or tryptophan. A D gene is named only where the DNA matches it firmly. Clone size is shown for a subset of rows, as once, few, many or a class of expanded clone.

j_gene	d_gene	abundance	v_gene	CDR3nt	CDR3aa
TRBJ1-2	.	.	TRBV29-1	TGCAGCGTTGCGCAGGGACGGGATGGCTACACCTTC	CSVAQGRDGYTF
TRBJ2-2	TRBD1	few	TRBV6-5	TGTGCCAGCAGTTACGGGACAGCGAACACCGGGGAGCTGTTTTTT	CASSYGTANTGELFF
TRBJ2-1	.	.	TRBV7-2	TGTGCCAGCAGCTTCTCGCTCGGGCAGGTCAATGAGCAGTTCTTC	CASSFSLGQVNEQFF
TRBJ1-6	.	once	TRBV19	TGTGCCAGTAGTCCTCCTCAAGAGGGGAAGAATTCACCCCTCCACTTT	CASSPPQEGKNSPLHF
TRBJ1-1	.	.	TRBV6-5	TGTGCCAGCAGTTACAGTCATAACACTGAAGCTTTCTTT	CASSYSHNTEAFF
TRBJ2-3	.	.	TRBV6-5	TGTGCCAGCAGTTCGCGGGGCGGGGCAGATACGCAGTATTTT	CASSSRGGADTQYF
TRBJ2-1	.	.	TRBV10-1	TGCGCCAGCAGTGAGTCGGGGGCCGTATCTCAATGGGCCTACAATGAGCAGTTCTTC	CASSESGAVSQWAYNEQFF
TRBJ2-7	TRBD1	.	TRBV5-6	TGTGCCAGCAGCCGGACAGGGGTGATCCACGAGCAGTACTTC	CASSRTGVIHEQYF
TRBJ2-7	.	few	TRBV6-5	TGTGCCAGCACCCTGGGCTACGAGCAGTACTTC	CASTLGYEQYF
TRBJ1-2	TRBD1	.	TRBV28	TGTGCCAGCAGTCCATCGGGACAGAATAATGGCTACACCTTC	CASSPSGQNNGYTF
TRBJ1-4	.	.	TRBV3-1/TRBV3-2	TGTGCCAGCAGCCAGATAGACAGCTCCAATGAAAAACTGTTTTTT	CASSQIDSSNEKLFF
TRBJ2-5	.	once	TRBV7-9	TGTGCCAGCAGCTTTGGGACTGCACCGGAGACCCAGTACTTC	CASSFGTAPETQYF
TRBJ1-2	.	once	TRBV10-3	TGTGCCATCAGTGGGGTTGTTCGGGGAAGTCATGGCTACACCTTC	CAISGVVRGSHGYTF
TRBJ1-2	TRBD1	.	TRBV10-3	TGTGCCATCAGTAGACAGGGGGCTGACTATGGCTACACCTTC	CAISRQGADYGYTF
TRBJ1-3	.	.	TRBV15	TGTGCCACCAGCAGATACCCATCCCCCGGGTCTGGAAACACCATATATTTT	CATSRYPSPGSGNTIYF
TRBJ2-2	TRBD2	.	TRBV6-4	TGTGCCAGCAGTACCTACCCCGGACTAGCGCCCCGGATGGTCGGGGAGCTGTTTTTT	CASSTYPGLAPRMVGELFF
TRBJ2-6	.	.	TRBV7-2	TGTGCCAGCAGCTTAAACGGTGCTGGGGCCAACGTCCTGACTTTC	CASSLNGAGANVLTF
TRBJ1-5	.	.	TRBV28	TGTGCCAGCACCTCAGGTAGCAATCAGCCCCAGCATTTT	CASTSGSNQPQHF
TRBJ1-1	.	.	TRBV9	TGTGCCAGCAGTGTAACTCCGGGGGGGCGCGGGAACACTGAAGCTTTCTTT	CASSVTPGGRGNTEAFF
TRBJ1-5	.	once	TRBV28	TGTGCCAGCAGCCAAGGGCCTTCAGGAAATCAGCCCCAGCATTTT	CASSQGPSGNQPQHF
TRBJ2-1	TRBD2	.	TRBV4-2	TGTGCCAGCAGCCAAGGCCCCTCGGCTAGCGGATACAATGAGCAGTTCTTC	CASSQGPSASGYNEQFF
TRBJ1-6	.	.	TRBV6-5	TGTGCCAGCAGTCCTACAGGGATGGATTCACCCCTCCACTTT	CASSPTGMDSPLHF
TRBJ1-2	TRBD1	once	TRBV3-1/TRBV3-2	TGTGCCAGCAGCCATGCACAGGGGTGGAGCTATGGCTACACCTTC	CASSHAQGWSYGYTF
TRBJ1-6	.	.	TRBV9	TGTGCCAGCAGCGTGGATACGCTCTCACCCCTCCACTTT	CASSVDTLSPLHF
TRBJ2-7	.	.	TRBV7-2	TGTGCCAGCAGCCGCAGGGGGGAGGACAACGAGCAGTACTTC	CASSRRGEDNEQYF
TRBJ1-2	TRBD1	.	TRBV30	TGTGCCTCACAGCAAGACAGGGGTGATTATGGCTACACCTTC	CASQQDRGDYGYTF
TRBJ2-7	TRBD1	.	TRBV4-1	TGCGCCAGCAGCCAAGCAGGGGGCCCCTACGAGCAGTACTTC	CASSQAGGPYEQYF
TRBJ1-2	.	.	TRBV7-9	TGTGCCAGCAGCTTAGACCTTAACTATGGCTACACCTTC	CASSLDLNYGYTF
TRBJ2-7	TRBD1	.	TRBV4-1	TGCGCCAGCAGCCAAGCCCTACAGGGGCTCTACGAGCAGTACTTC	CASSQALQGLYEQYF
TRBJ1-6	.	.	TRBV18	TGTGCCAGCTCACCAACCGGGACCGCTAATTCACCCCTCCACTTT	CASSPTGTANSPLHF
TRBJ2-7	.	.	TRBV4-2	TGTGCCAGCGGGTGGGACTGGCGGAGCTCCTACGAGCAGTACTTC	CASGWDWRSSYEQYF
TRBJ1-5	.	.	TRBV3-1/TRBV3-2	TGTGCCAGCAGCCAAAATCCCGGACCGAAAGGGGAGCCCCAGCATTTT	CASSQNPGPKGEPQHF
TRBJ2-5	TRBD2	.	TRBV4-2	TGTGCCAGCAGCCGAAGTAGCGGGGGGTACAAGGAGACCCAGTACTTC	CASSRSSGGYKETQYF
TRBJ2-1	.	.	TRBV7-2	TGTGCCAGCAGCTTAGGACCAAACCCCAATGAGCAGTTCTTC	CASSLGPNPNEQFF
TRBJ2-3	.	.	TRBV5-1	TGCGCCAGCAGCTGGGGGGAGTCAGGAGCAGATACGCAGTATTTT	CASSWGESGADTQYF
TRBJ1-4	.	.	TRBV6-1	TGTGCCAGCAGTGACCGGAGGGTCAATGAAAAACTGTTTTTT	CASSDRRVNEKLFF
TRBJ1-1	.	.	TRBV29-1	TGCAGCGTTGAAGTTGTGGGAACTGAAGCTTTCTTT	CSVEVVGTEAFF
TRBJ2-3	.	.	TRBV11-2	TGTGCCAGCAGCCTCGGGGGCGGGAGAGATACGCAGTATTTT	CASSLGGGRDTQYF
TRBJ1-1	TRBD1	.	TRBV9	TGTGCCAGCAGCGTAGAGGGGGCCGTTCGTATCACTGAAGCTTTCTTT	CASSVEGAVRITEAFF
TRBJ1-1	TRBD1	.	TRBV4-3	TGCGCCAGCAGCCAAGAACCGGGACAGTCGAACACTGAAGCTTTCTTT	CASSQEPGQSNTEAFF
TRBJ2-3	TRBD2	.	TRBV2	TGTGCCAGCAGACAACTGACTAGCGGAAGCACAGATACGCAGTATTTT	CASRQLTSGSTDTQYF
TRBJ1-1	.	.	TRBV4-2	TGTGCCAGCAGCCAAAGGGTCGGCCCCGAGATTATGAACACTGAAGCTTTCTTT	CASSQRVGPEIMNTEAFF
TRBJ2-7	.	.	TRBV5-1	TGCGCCAGCGCTCCCTCGGCCGGGGCGCGGGAGCAGTACTTC	CASAPSAGAREQYF
TRBJ2-7	.	.	TRBV5-1	TGCGCCAGCAGCTTAGAACGGCAAGGCGAGCAGTACTTC	CASSLERQGEQYF
TRBJ1-1	TRBD1	.	TRBV7-8	TGTGCCAGCAGCCTGGGACAGTCCCCCATGAACACTGAAGCTTTCTTT	CASSLGQSPMNTEAFF
TRBJ2-2	TRBD2	.	TRBV19	TGTGCCAGTAGTAGGCTAGCGGGTTACACCGGGGAGCTGTTTTTT	CASSRLAGYTGELFF
TRBJ1-5	.	.	TRBV19	TGTGCCAGTAGTATAGGCAGGGGTTATAGCAATCAGCCCCAGCATTTT	CASSIGRGYSNQPQHF
TRBJ1-2	TRBD1	.	TRBV18	TGTGCCAGCTCACCAATAACAGGGGACTATGGCTACACCTTC	CASSPITGDYGYTF
TRBJ2-1	.	.	TRBV10-3	TGTGCCATCAGTGAACGGAGGACAGATAAGTTCTTC	CAISERRTDKFF
TRBJ1-2	.	.	TRBV19	TGTGCCAGTAGTATATCAAGGAAAGCTAACTATGGCTACACCTTC	CASSISRKANYGYTF
TRBJ2-2	TRBD1	.	TRBV5-1	TGCGCCAGCAGCCTAGACAGGGTCTCCACCGGGGAGCTGTTTTTT	CASSLDRVSTGELFF
TRBJ1-4	.	.	TRBV5-1	TGCGCCAGCAGCTTGATGAGGGGGGGTAATGAAAAACTGTTTTTT	CASSLMRGGNEKLFF
TRBJ1-5	.	.	TRBV5-6	TGTGCCAGCAGCCCCGGGCGGGGGGACCAGCCCCAGCATTTT	CASSPGRGDQPQHF
TRBJ2-3	TRBD1	.	TRBV5-1	TGCGCCAGCTCTGAGCCGGGACAGGGGGTTTTTAGCACAGATACGCAGTATTTT	CASSEPGQGVFSTDTQYF
TRBJ1-2	.	.	TRBV4-3	TGCGCCAGCAGCCAAGCCTTTCGCGGCGGGTCCTACGATGGCTACACCTTC	CASSQAFRGGSYDGYTF
TRBJ1-6	.	.	TRBV9	TGTGCCAGCAGCGATGACACTGTCTCCTATAATTCACCCCTCCACTTT	CASSDDTVSYNSPLHF
TRBJ1-3	.	.	TRBV29-1	TGCAGCGTTGCGAACAGATCAACTGGAAACACCATATATTTT	CSVANRSTGNTIYF
TRBJ2-3	TRBD2	.	TRBV10-3	TGTGCCATCAGTGGACTAGCGGGGTTTGGCACAGATACGCAGTATTTT	CAISGLAGFGTDTQYF
TRBJ1-3	.	few	TRBV5-3	TGTGCCAGAAGCCGGGGTTTGGCGGCTGGAAACACCATATATTTT	CARSRGLAAGNTIYF
TRBJ1-2	TRBD1	.	TRBV10-3	TGTGCCATCAGTGAGTCGACAGGGCCTGGGGGCTACACCTTC	CAISESTGPGGYTF